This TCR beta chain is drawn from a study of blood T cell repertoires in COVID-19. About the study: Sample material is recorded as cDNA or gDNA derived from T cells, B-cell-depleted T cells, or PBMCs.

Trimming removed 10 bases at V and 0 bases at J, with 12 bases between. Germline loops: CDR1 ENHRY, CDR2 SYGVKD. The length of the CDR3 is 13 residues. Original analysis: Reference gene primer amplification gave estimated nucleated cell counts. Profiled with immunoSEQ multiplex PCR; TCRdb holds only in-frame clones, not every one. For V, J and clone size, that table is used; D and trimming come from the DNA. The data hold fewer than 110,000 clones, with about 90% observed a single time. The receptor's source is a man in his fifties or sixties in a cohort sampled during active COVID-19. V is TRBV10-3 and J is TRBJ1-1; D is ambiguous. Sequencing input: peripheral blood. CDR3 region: CATGPGMNTEAFF. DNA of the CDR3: TGTGCCACCGGCCCCGGGATGAACACTGAAGCTTTCTTT.